A selection of T cell receptor beta chains follows, all from one sample in a study of shared clonotypes between healthy human individuals. Using immunoSEQ multiplex PCR, the repertoire was profiled, and TCRdb retains in-frame clones only, with some absent. This sample carries roughly 2 million clones, 90% to 95% of them seen once, and the ten largest clones take 0.1% to 0.15%. Sequenced: naive CD4+ T cells sorted from blood. These receptor sequences come from a man aged 18 to 30 in good health. Both conserved end residues are part of each CDR3. The D gene is left open where the match is weak. Clone size is shown for a subset of rows, as once, few, many or a class of expanded clone.

TRBV10-2	-	TRBD2	TRBJ2-5	CASSESSSGSYETQYF
TRBV7-7	-	-	TRBJ1-2	CASSLARRDYHGYTF
TRBV6-6	-	TRBD1	TRBJ1-3	CASSSAGQRNTIYF
TRBV14	-	-	TRBJ2-1	CASSQNRVNEQFF
TRBV6-6	-	-	TRBJ2-7	CASSYLSGGAYEQYF
TRBV5-1	-	-	TRBJ2-2	CASSPRSGWGTGELFF
TRBV2	-	-	TRBJ2-5	CASSADSQETQYF
TRBV5-6	-	-	TRBJ2-1	CASRDPKEQFF
TRBV2	-	-	TRBJ1-1	CASSVGVSSTEAFF
TRBV5-4	-	TRBD1	TRBJ2-1	CASSLPTGGGGNEQFF
TRBV18	-	-	TRBJ1-1	CASSPRENTEAFF
TRBV2	-	-	TRBJ2-7	CASSEVSLAYEQYF
TRBV5-1	-	TRBD1	TRBJ2-7	CASSSRGDRAYEQYF
TRBV4-1	-	-	TRBJ1-6	CASSQGLYSPLHF
TRBV7-6	-	TRBD1	TRBJ2-2	CASSIGQGTGELFF
TRBV13	-	-	TRBJ2-1	CASSRRGNSYNEQFF
TRBV9	-	-	TRBJ2-3	CASSVGLSTDTQYF
TRBV25-1	-	-	TRBJ2-1	CASSDRGGYNEQFF
TRBV6-6	-	-	TRBJ1-2	CASRGGFFWKIYGYTF
TRBV29-1	-	TRBD1	TRBJ2-5	CSVEYETGGQSAQYF
TRBV25-1	few	-	TRBJ1-1	CASSAFATEAFF
TRBV10-3	-	TRBD1	TRBJ2-2	CAIRTGSGELFF